Shown below are 8 T cell receptor beta chains from a single sample sequenced in a study of cytomegalovirus exposure and HLA in healthy donors. The method was immunoSEQ multiplex PCR; TCRdb's version includes in-frame clones alone and lacks a portion of them. The sample consists of approximately 280,000 clones, more than 75% of them appearing once. Sample: PBMCs. The receptors stem from a woman under 30 in good health and CMV-seronegative.

The chain employs TRBV11-2 and TRBJ2-2; 7 positions agree with TRBD2. Trimming cost V 6 bases and J 5 bases; bases outside gene matches: 9. Germline loops: CDR1 SGHAT, CDR2 FQNNGV. This CDR3 has 15 residues. Written as DNA, the CDR3 is TGTGCCAGCAGAAAGATAGCGGGCGATACCGGGGAGCTGTTTTTT. Translated: CASRKIAGDTGELFF.

This chain connects TRBV13 to TRBJ2-1; D might be TRBD1 (6 bases). CDR1 is PRHDT, CDR2 FYEKMQ, per germline (reference sequence). Trimming pared 1 base from V and 6 bases from J, leaving 16 bases between. The CDR3 loop spans 16 amino acids. The CDR3 protein is CASSLEDRLLVNEQFF. The DNA for the CDR3 is TGTGCCAGCAGCTTAGAGGACAGACTATTGGTCAATGAGCAGTTCTTC.

This chain uses TRBV5-1 with TRBJ1-2; tentatively, D is TRBD1 (5 bases). The V gene's germline CDR1 is SGHRS and CDR2 YFSETQ. The V gene lost 4 bases and the J gene lost 2 bases, with 15 bases spanning the gap. The length of the CDR3 is 15 residues. CDR3 residues: CASSIPGGINYGYTF. The CDR3 coding sequence is TGCGCCAGCAGCATCCCTGGGGGGATAAACTATGGCTACACCTTC. The full variable domain, rest sourced from reference TRBV5-1 and TRBJ1-2, is KAGVTQTPRYLIKTRGQQVTLSCSPISGHRSVSWYQQTPGQGLQFLFEYFSETQRNKGNFPGRFSGRQFSNSRSEMNVSTLELGDSALYLCASSIPGGINYGYTFGSGTRLTVV.

CDR3 sequence reads: CASSQTLAGSSYNEQFF. The CDR3 bases are TGTGCCAGCAGTCAAACTTTAGCGGGGAGCTCCTACAATGAGCAGTTCTTC. This rearrangement joins TRBV27 to TRBJ2-1; 8 bases map to TRBD2. The ends lost 5 bases at V and 0 bases at J; junction bases unmatched: 9. The germline CDR1 and CDR2 sequences are MNHEY and SMNVEV (reference sequence). CDR3 length equals 17 residues.

The V gene is TRBV6-5, the J gene TRBJ2-7; 12 bases align to TRBD2. The CDR3 spans 15 residues. Germline V gene lookup returns CDR1 MNHEY and CDR2 SVGAGI. Trimming at V came to 4 bases and at J to 6 bases, leaving 7 bases not matched to a gene. The CDR3 region has the DNA TGTGCCAGCAGTTCCGGGACTAGCGGGTCGGGCGAGCAGTACTTC. Protein: CASSSGTSGSGEQYF.

The chain recombines TRBV27 with TRBJ2-7, with TRBD1 as a possible D gene (5 bases). This CDR3 contains 16 residues. Germline CDR1 and CDR2: MNHEY and SMNVEV (reference sequence). Between the trimmed V and J ends, which lost 0 bases and 2 bases, there was a span of 14 bases. The CDR3 region is CASSLSIREFPYEQYF. The CDR3 region has the DNA TGTGCCAGCAGTTTATCGATCAGGGAATTTCCCTACGAGCAGTACTTC.

A word on this clone: Relative to the germline gene, one junction end is altered; a read error may explain this. V and J are TRBV6-1 and TRBJ2-7; 7 bases line up with TRBD2. The CDR3 length is 17 residues. Germline CDR1 MNHNS, CDR2 SASEGT. CDR3 nucleotide sequence: TGTGCCAGCAGTAAAGCGATGGGAGGGCCCAGCTCCTACGAGCAGTACTTC. Amino acid sequence: CASSKAMGGPSSYEQYF.

The V gene is TRBV9, the J gene TRBJ2-2; 10 nucleotides agree with TRBD2. Germline CDR1 SGDLS, CDR2 YYNGEE. Germline trimming cut 1 base from V and 5 bases from J; bases unmatched to any gene: 11. The CDR3 is made up of 18 amino acids. CDR3 sequence: CASSVTPSGRIWTGELFF. The CDR3 DNA follows: TGTGCCAGCAGCGTAACCCCTAGCGGGAGAATATGGACCGGGGAGCTGTTTTTT.